This T cell receptor beta chain comes out of a study of T cells in tuberculosis. Study-wide results and caveats: Shorter CDR3-alpha in active tuberculosis partly drove smaller distances.

Notes on this clone: No antigen is known for it.

V was pared by 1 base and J by 9 bases, with 11 bases between. Germline CDR1 and CDR2: SGHDT and YYEEEE. There are 14 residues in the CDR3. This table comes from immunoSEQ multiplex PCR, and its TCRdb copy is limited to in-frame clones, with some not included. The sample has about 25,000 clones, more than 80% seen once. Sequenced: PBMCs. This rearrangement joins TRBV5-6 to TRBJ1-6; the D is unclear. This TCR was sampled from a donor between 10 and 35 years old with latent tuberculosis or without tuberculosis infection. Some clones in this sample may be carry-over from other donors' samples. The CDR3 coding sequence is TGTGCCAGCAGCTTGAGAGGAGTTCCTTCACCCCTCCACTTT. Amino acid sequence: CASSLRGVPSPLHF. Together with reference TRBV5-6 and TRBJ1-6, the CDR3 gives the full variable domain: DAGVTQSPTHLIKTRGQQVTLRCSPKSGHDTVSWYQQALGQGPQFIFQYYEEEERQRGNFPDRFSGHQFPNYSSELNVNALLLGDSALYLCASSLRGVPSPLHFGNGTRLTVT.